The present entry profiles one T cell receptor beta chain with its context. This clonotype was found many times. The antigen it recognizes is unknown. Nothing much larger sits one base from this clone, and base qualities are not available. The patients picked for sequencing were ones in whom flow cytometry had shown an expansion of CD8+CD57+ cells. Every patient had severe acquired aplastic anemia, diagnosed using the International Study of Aplastic Anemia and Agranulocytosis and Camitta criteria. Patients had received no therapy at the time of blood sampling. In this study, sorted CD4+ and CD8+ T cells from the blood of healthy subjects and of severe aplastic anemia patients had their TCR repertoires deep-sequenced. Patients were enrolled under clinicaltrials.gov protocols 00001620, 01623167, 00001397, 00071045, 00081523 and 00961064 in the USA. Ficoll-Paque density gradient centrifugation was used to isolate peripheral blood mononuclear cells. Before DNA extraction, CD4+ and CD8+ T cells were sorted by FACS or by magnetic beads.

Genomic DNA served as template for TCR beta VDJ combination and CDR3 sequence profiling. An Illumina HiSeq 2000 was used for TCR repertoire sequencing. As for the original processing: TRBV/TRBJ rearrangement plots, CDR3 size and DJ length profiles, and Simpson's diversity index were used to evaluate the repertoires. Whichever DNA sequence was most abundant in the deep sequencing data was defined as the immunodominant clone. CDR3 amino acid sequences were screened for sharing across subjects and compared with published repertoires and the VDJdb database. The public reads were run again by TCRdb, first through fastp at Q25 and then through MiXCR, and only productive beta chains were kept. Here each entry gathers all rows of one CDR3 protein and keeps the most common genes and DNA. V and J calls and clone size were set by TCRdb, not the authors. This sample lists 250,000 to 300,000 distinct CDR3 sequences; about 50% were detected once. The ten largest clonotypes hold around 1.3% of the sample.

Taken from cysteine to phenylalanine, the CDR3 has 13 residues. The DNA shown is the 39-base CDR3, in frame from base 1. Relative to germline, V is 5 bases shorter and J is 4 bases shorter, with 11 bases between their ends. The germline V gene (reference sequence) gives CDR1 as SEHNR and CDR2 as FQNEAQ. The data are from a study of CD8+CD57+ T cells in acquired aplastic anemia (dated by TCRdb to about 2018). As for the study more broadly: Extracted DNA from sorted CD4+ and CD8+ cells averaged 3.2 ug, ranging from roughly 0.19 to 27.4 ug. CD8+CD57+ expansion was defined as a frequency above the mean frequency observed in healthy subjects.

Broad study findings and their caveats: Approximately 31 CD8+ CDR3 sequences were found in both patients and controls but appeared to be highly expressed in patients and within the immunodominant clones of the patients. Patients and healthy controls showed no significant difference in CD8+ Simpson's diversity (P=0.060).

The chain was built from TRBV7-9 and TRBJ1-2; no D gene call is confident. The source material was sorted CD4+, CD8+, or CD8+CD57+ T cells (not recorded which) from PBMCs. The TCR was taken from a human donor with aplastic anemia. The CDR3 region: CASSPLPTYGYTF. The DNA sequence is given as TGTGCCAGCAGCCCCCTGCCAACCTATGGCTACACCTTC.